These 29 T cell receptor beta chains originate from one sample sequenced in a study of cytomegalovirus exposure and HLA in healthy donors. Amplification used 60 Vbeta primers and 13 Jbeta primers. The protocol was immunoSEQ multiplex PCR, while the TCRdb copy is restricted to in-frame clones and leaves out a portion. The sample lists fewer than 250,000 clones, about 80% occurring once. Sequences were obtained from PBMCs. The receptor set was obtained from a woman in her thirties or forties in good health and CMV-seronegative.

This clone was observed a few times. The chain links TRBV9 to TRBJ1-2; D is unresolved. The CDR3 runs 14 residues. From germline, CDR1 is SGDLS and CDR2 YYNGEE. V was shortened by 0 bases and J by 4 bases, with 10 bases between the two germline ends. The CDR3, as DNA: TGTGCCAGCAGCGTAGATCCCGCTAGCTATGGCTACACCTTC. This encodes CASSVDPASYGYTF.

This chain links TRBV5-1 with TRBJ1-4, with D possibly being TRBD1 (5 bases). V was pared by 4 bases and J by 0 bases, with 22 bases between. Germline V gene data show CDR1 as SGHRS and CDR2 as YFSETQ. The CDR3 covers 19 residues. DNA for the CDR3: TGCGCCAGCAGCCTGACCCCGGGACTCCGACCTGCAACTAATGAAAAACTGTTTTTT. Translating it yields CASSLTPGLRPATNEKLFF.

To note about this clone: One junction end disagrees with the germline gene, perhaps due to a read error. The chain recombines TRBV7-9 with TRBJ2-5; 8 nucleotides align to TRBD2. Germline assignment: CDR1 SEHNR and CDR2 FQNEAQ (reference sequence). The CDR3 is 14 amino acids. CDR3 region: CSSSSSGRWETQYF. CDR3 DNA: TGTTCCAGCAGCTCCAGCGGGAGATGGGAGACCCAGTACTTC.

This clone was found once. The chain joins TRBV28 to TRBJ2-7; 11 positions match TRBD1. This CDR3 is 16 amino acids long. Germline V gene sequence: CDR1 MDHEN, CDR2 SYDVKM. V lost 7 bases, J lost 1 base, and 9 bases stayed unmatched. The CDR3 sequence: CASIRGGQGVSYEQYF. The CDR3 DNA sequence: TGTGCCAGCATTAGGGGGGGACAGGGGGTTTCCTACGAGCAGTACTTC.

This chain joins TRBV5-8 and TRBJ2-5, with a possible D match to TRBD1 (5 bases). Trimming took off 6 bases at V and 5 bases at J, with 17 bases between the two ends. The CDR3 extends over 14 amino acids. Germline loops: CDR1 SGHTS, CDR2 YDEGEE. The CDR3 nucleotides read TGTGCCAGCACATCGGAAAGGGGCTGGGAGACCCAGTACTTC. Protein: CASTSERGWETQYF.

The rearrangement links TRBV7-9 to TRBJ1-2; no firm D call. The length of the CDR3 is 14 residues. Trimming took off 5 bases at V and 6 bases at J, with 16 bases between the two ends. Per the germline V gene, CDR1 is SEHNR and CDR2 is FQNEAQ (reference sequence). CDR3 sequence reads: CASSPPWEVNGYTF. CDR3 in DNA: TGTGCCAGCAGCCCACCCTGGGAGGTCAATGGCTACACCTTC.

The chain combines TRBV15 with TRBJ1-2, with no clear D. V lost 5 bases and J 4 bases, leaving 14 bases between the germline ends. The CDR3 spans 14 residues. In germline, CDR1 is LNHNV, CDR2 YYDKDF (reference sequence). CDR3 DNA sequence: TGTGCCACCAGCGGGAAAGGACTCTCCTATGGCTACACCTTC. Translated: CATSGKGLSYGYTF.

This chain connects TRBV4-2 to TRBJ1-2; TRBD1 might be the D (5 bases). Between the trimmed V and J ends, which lost 0 bases and 4 bases, there was a span of 6 bases. The CDR3 consists of 13 residues. Germline lookup yields CDR1 LGHNA and CDR2 YNFKEQ. The DNA of the CDR3 is TGTGCCAGCAGCCAAGACGACAGCTATGGCTACACCTTC. It is translated as CASSQDDSYGYTF.

This clone was counted a few times. The chain recombines TRBV19 with TRBJ2-7; a possible D gene is TRBD1 (6 bases). Germline V gives CDR1 LNHDA, CDR2 SQIVND (reference sequence). The germline V and J ends were trimmed by 3 bases and 3 bases, with 9 bases remaining between them. CDR3 size: 13 residues. The CDR3 DNA reads as TGTGCCAGTAGTATTAACAGGGACTACGAGCAGTACTTC. It is translated as CASSINRDYEQYF.

A remark on this clone: Other DNA sequences within the sample encode an identical CDR3. The chain joins TRBV18 to TRBJ2-3; no reliable D call. Per the germline V gene, CDR1 is KGHSH and CDR2 is LQKENI. There are 13 residues in the CDR3. Trimming shortened V by 3 bases and J by 1 base, and 5 bases separated the two germline ends. CDR3 residues: CASSPSGTDTQYF. In DNA form, the CDR3 reads TGTGCCAGCTCACCCTCTGGCACAGATACGCAGTATTTT.

This clone has just a few counts. The chain combines TRBV9 with TRBJ1-6; D is ambiguous. This CDR3 comprises 15 residues. Deletions cut 0 bases from V and 7 bases from J, with 11 bases between. Germline loops: CDR1 SGDLS, CDR2 YYNGEE. CDR3 loop: CASSVDLAFNSPLHF. CDR3 DNA: TGTGCCAGCAGCGTAGATCTGGCTTTCAATTCACCCCTCCACTTT.

The chain recombines TRBV6-1 with TRBJ1-1; no reliable D call. Looked up from germline, CDR1 is MNHNS and CDR2 is SASEGT. The CDR3 length is 14 residues. V lost 6 bases to trimming and J lost 4 bases, with 15 bases between them. The CDR3 DNA is TGTGCCAGCAGCCGTTCAGGCATAGGCACTGAAGCTTTCTTT. Translated, it gives CASSRSGIGTEAFF.

The chain couples TRBV27 to TRBJ1-2; 7 bases line up with TRBD1. The ends lost 6 bases at V and 4 bases at J; junction bases unmatched: 8. Germline V gene data show CDR1 as MNHEY and CDR2 as SMNVEV (reference sequence). This CDR3 is 14 amino acids long. CDR3 sequence reads: CASSVGQRIYGYTF. The CDR3 region has the DNA TGTGCCAGCAGCGTGGGACAGCGTATCTATGGCTACACCTTC.

This clone has just one count. This chain links TRBV30 with TRBJ1-2, with 11 bases identical to TRBD1. Germline lookup yields CDR1 GTSNPN and CDR2 SVGIG (reference sequence). J was trimmed by 8 bases and V by 2 bases; bases with no gene match: 10. The CDR3 covers 15 residues. The CDR3 sequence is CAWSSFGQGAFGYTF. CDR3 bases: TGTGCCTGGAGTTCCTTCGGACAGGGGGCATTCGGCTACACCTTC. Looking up the rest from reference TRBV30 and TRBJ1-2 gives the full variable domain: SQTIHQWPATLVQPVGSPLSLECTVEGTSNPNLYWYRQAAGRGLQLLFYSVGIGQISSEVPQNLSASRPQDRQFILSSKKLLLSDSGFYLCAWSSFGQGAFGYTFGSGTRLTVV.

The chain has TRBV18 and TRBJ1-1; TRBD1 aligns across 7 bases. This CDR3 comprises 14 residues. With V trimmed by 2 bases and J by 4 bases, 4 bases remained unmatched. CDR1 is KGHSH and CDR2 is LQKENI in the germline V gene. CDR3 residues: CASSPSAGGTEAFF. DNA for the CDR3: TGTGCCAGCTCACCATCGGCAGGGGGCACTGAAGCTTTCTTT.

J is TRBJ2-7 and V is TRBV11-3, with 9 positions matching TRBD1. The CDR3 contains 17 residues. The trim removed 4 bases at V and 3 bases at J, leaving 13 bases unmatched. Germline-derived CDR1 and CDR2 are SGHNT and YENEEA. The CDR3 DNA is TGTGCCAGCAGCTCACGTCCCGGGACAGGGAACCTCTACGAGCAGTACTTC. This sequence encodes CASSSRPGTGNLYEQYF.

The chain uses TRBV2 and TRBJ2-7; perhaps TRBD1 as D (6 bases). V was trimmed by 4 bases and J by 1 base, leaving 8 bases between them. CDR3 size: 13 residues. Germline V lookup: CDR1 SNHLY, CDR2 FYNNEI. The CDR3 protein is CASSVQGSYEQYV. Here the CDR3 DNA reads TGTGCCAGCAGTGTCCAGGGGTCCTACGAGCAGTACGTC.

The V and J genes are TRBV6-1 and TRBJ1-2, with D perhaps matching TRBD1 (5 bases). Per the germline V gene, CDR1 is MNHNS and CDR2 is SASEGT. The V end was cut by 1 base, the J end by 4 bases, with 13 bases between. This CDR3 is 15 amino acids long. In DNA form, the CDR3 reads TGTGCCAGCAGTGAAGGGTCGGCTAGGGGCTATGGCTACACCTTC. Its protein is CASSEGSARGYGYTF.

As for this clone: Its ends do not fully match the called genes, so a read error is possible. V is TRBV7-9 and J is TRBJ2-3; D is ambiguous. Per germline, CDR1 SEHNR and CDR2 FQNEAQ (reference sequence). The CDR3 runs to 12 residues. CDR3 nucleotide sequence: TGTTCCAGCAGCCTTAGCACAGATACGCAGTATTTT. Translated, it gives CSSSLSTDTQYF.

This rearrangement joins TRBV5-4 to TRBJ1-3; TRBD1 matches at 8 bases. The germline CDR1 and CDR2 sequences are SGHNT and YYREEE (reference sequence). The CDR3 is 14 residues long. V lost 3 bases to trimming and J lost 3 bases; unmatched junction nucleotides: 2. Here the CDR3 DNA reads TGTGCCAGCAGCTCTGACAGGGGTGGAAACACCATATATTTT. This gives the protein CASSSDRGGNTIYF.

The rearrangement joins TRBV19 to TRBJ2-1; D might be TRBD1 (7 bases). Germline CDR1 is LNHDA and CDR2 is SQIVND (reference sequence). The length of the CDR3 is 16 residues. The ends were cut back, 4 bases at V and 0 bases at J, with 13 bases in the middle. DNA for the CDR3: TGTGCCAGTAGTAGATCCAGGGGGGCCTCCTACAATGAGCAGTTCTTC. Protein product: CASSRSRGASYNEQFF.

The chain carries TRBV19 and TRBJ2-7, with 9 bases identical to TRBD1. Germline CDR1 LNHDA, CDR2 SQIVND (reference sequence). After removal of 5 bases from V and 2 bases from J, the junction contained 13 bases not matched to a gene. CDR3 length: 17 amino acids. The CDR3 region is CASSSYLGTGGPYEQYF. As DNA, the CDR3 is TGTGCCAGTAGTTCTTACCTCGGTACAGGGGGCCCCTACGAGCAGTACTTC.

The chain links TRBV5-4 to TRBJ2-3, with 12 nucleotides matching TRBD2. Unmatched junction bases numbered 2, after V lost 4 bases and J lost 5 bases. The V gene's germline CDR1 is SGHNT and CDR2 YYREEE (reference sequence). This CDR3 region has 14 residues. CDR3 DNA sequence: TGTGCCAGCAGCCCGGGACTAGCGGGAGATACGCAGTATTTT. Amino acid sequence: CASSPGLAGDTQYF.

Comments on this clone: The junction differs from germline at one of its ends, possibly a read error. The V and J genes are TRBV7-9 and TRBJ1-2; D is ambiguous. Germline CDR1 SEHNR, CDR2 FQNEAQ (reference sequence). CDR3 length: 13 residues. The CDR3 region has the DNA TGTTCCAGCAGTCCAGCGCAACTATATGGCTACACCTTC. This translates into CSSSPAQLYGYTF.

J is TRBJ2-5 and V is TRBV21-1; the DNA was not used to check the table's D call, TRBD2. TRBV21-1 represents a pseudogene. CDR3 length: 14 residues. CDR3 bases: TGTGCCAGCAGGTGGAGCGAGAACCAAGAGACCCAGTACTTC. Translating gives CASRWSENQETQYF.

V usage is TRBV27 and J usage is TRBJ2-1; D is ambiguous. CDR1 is MNHEY, CDR2 SMNVEV, per germline (reference sequence). Trimming shortened V by 6 bases and J by 0 bases, and 12 bases separated the two germline ends. CDR3 length equals 15 residues. CDR3: CASRPSSSSYNEQFF. The CDR3 DNA reads TGTGCCAGCAGGCCTTCCTCTAGCTCCTACAATGAGCAGTTCTTC.

The count of this clone is one. The J gene is TRBJ2-1, the V gene TRBV7-6; perhaps TRBD1 as D (6 bases). From germline, CDR1 is SGHVS and CDR2 FNYEAQ. The V gene lost 6 bases and the J gene lost 7 bases, with 16 bases spanning the gap. The length of the CDR3 is 14 residues. CDR3 residues: CASRGGWEGNEQFF. In DNA form, the CDR3 reads TGTGCCAGCAGAGGGGGATGGGAAGGTAATGAGCAGTTCTTC.

This clone appeared once. The chain links TRBV9 to TRBJ2-3, with a tentative D call TRBD2 (5 bases). Germline CDR1 reads SGDLS; CDR2 reads YYNGEE. This CDR3 has 15 residues. Trimming cost V 3 bases and J 0 bases, with 11 bases left between them. The DNA for the CDR3 is TGTGCCAGCAGCGAGGGAGTTTTGAGCACAGATACGCAGTATTTT. Residues: CASSEGVLSTDTQYF.

This rearrangement joins TRBV28 to TRBJ2-3; 10 bases line up with TRBD1. There are 15 residues in the CDR3. The V and J ends lost 5 bases and 4 bases, in that order; junction bases with no gene match: 6. Germline CDR1 and CDR2: MDHEN and SYDVKM. CDR3 loop: CASSKTGGIADTQYF. In DNA, the CDR3 is TGTGCCAGCAGTAAGACAGGGGGCATTGCAGATACGCAGTATTTT.